This entry features one T cell receptor (beta chain) sequence. This clonotype was counted only a few times. Its specific antigen is unknown. Per-base quality was not reported, and no clone a single base away is much larger than it. The V end loses 0 bases and the J end loses 14 bases, and a stretch of 14 bases separates them. The germline V gene supplies CDR1 SGHAT and CDR2 FQNNGV. Measured from the cysteine to the phenylalanine, the CDR3 is 13 residues long. CDR3 DNA only is kept here, 39 bases in frame from base 1. The receptor library was made with RACE. The sequencing machine was a NextSeq 500. During library preparation, unique molecular identifiers were attached to individual cDNA molecules so that TCRs could be counted in a quantitative, reproducible way. For every blood RNA sample, sequencing covered both the TCR alpha and TCR beta chains. In the paper's pipeline: Samples had a median of about 96,000 TCRs, with a range from about 23,224 to 690,600. V, J and CDR3 annotation of the TCR reads was carried out using the Decombinator software suite. Every sample was subsampled to the same number of TCRs (28,000) for the PS versus PT1 abundance plots. Expanded TCRs were defined as absent before sensitization and observed at least eight times at the 2-week time point. Using fastp trimming at Q25 and MiXCR clonotype assembly, TCRdb reanalyzed the public sequencing data and kept in-frame beta chains. For every CDR3 protein sequence, its rows merge into one entry that carries the most common genes and DNA. The V and J calls here are based on TCRdb, not the publication. The sample yields roughly 88,000 distinct CDR3 sequences; 8% to 10% were counted once. The ten largest clones add up to around 3.9% of the sample.

Explained via the paper, the time point label denotes: pre-sensitization, week 0. Explained via the paper, the treatment or condition label denotes: therapeutic diphenylcyclopropenone sensitization with weekly scalp DPC. Blood at each patch-test visit was drawn before the patch test was applied. Patients were eligible if aged 18 to 70, diagnosed with alopecia and judged suitable for DPC therapy, and pregnant patients were excluded. Unfractionated whole blood was collected in Tempus Blood RNA tubes, and total RNA was extracted from that blood. The data originate from a study of human T cells and chemical hapten exposure (dated by TCRdb to the early 2020s). For context, the study as a whole: For sensitization, 2% DPC in acetone was applied to a roughly 2 cm by roughly 2 cm area of upper inner arm skin. Libraries were pooled for sequencing, and variation in per-sample TCR yields was attributed mainly to small differences in library volumes within the pool. Patient blood was sampled pre-sensitization (week 0) and at 2, 6 and about 24 weeks after DPC sensitization. Nearly 30 alopecia patients gave blood for TCR sequencing at one to four time points (pre-sensitization, 2, 6 and 24 weeks). Peripheral blood TCR repertoire changes were tracked in vivo in alopecia patients during primary and secondary sensitization to the hapten diphenylcyclopropenone (DPC). Throughout the roughly 23-week study period, patients were also given weekly therapeutic DPC doses on the scalp. Most of the patients in the cohort were female, and the cohort covered alopecia areata with under or over 50% scalp involvement, alopecia totalis and alopecia universalis. Patch testing on the upper back used Finn chambers containing 0.01% DPC, with scoring done after 6 days according to International Contact Dermatitis Research Group standards.

Results and caveats for the whole study, not just this receptor: Because all patients had alopecia, a presumed autoimmune disease, the immune response of the patients might differ from that of healthy individuals. Repeated subsampling changed both the strength of the expansion versus patch-test correlation and the threshold at which the correlation became significant. Compared with pre-sensitization or healthy control sets, expanded TCRs formed significantly more large CDR3 similarity clusters, which is consistent with antigen-driven responses. DPC sensitization did not change how many TCRs were above 1 in 1000 frequency, and no evidence was found of alterations in global repertoire structure. Patch test score correlated positively with the number of PT1 expanded TCRs, reaching significance at thresholds 8, 16 and 32 but not at 4.

This specimen was whole blood, taken in connection with sensitization to the hapten diphenylcyclopropenone (DPC). The sequence joins TRBV11-2 to TRBJ2-4; TRBD2 is possibly the D segment (5 matching bases). The sequence was collected from a woman aged 40-49 years with alopecia areata. Some clones in this sample may be carry-over from other donors' samples. Read as DNA, the sequence is TGTGCCAGCAGCTTAGATACCGTCAGTAGCGAGTACTTC. This yields the protein CASSLDTVSSEYF.